Shown below are 5 T cell receptor beta chains from a single sample sequenced in a study of blood T cell repertoires in COVID-19. Produced via immunoSEQ multiplex PCR; TCRdb's table is partial and in-frame only. Among 150,000 or so clones listed, about nine tenths were seen once. Source material: PBMCs or T cells enriched from blood (not recorded which). The receptors stem from a woman in her forties who had been exposed to COVID-19.

This chain connects TRBV5-1 to TRBJ1-2; the D gene is possibly TRBD1 (6 bases). This CDR3 contains 15 residues. Germline V gene data show CDR1 as SGHRS and CDR2 as YFSETQ. The V gene lost 4 bases and the J gene lost 3 bases, with 16 bases spanning the gap. CDR3 DNA sequence: TGCGCCAGCAGCCTGGGGGCGGGGGCCCACTATGGCTACACCTTC. This sequence encodes CASSLGAGAHYGYTF.

The rearrangement joins TRBV28 to TRBJ2-1; TRBD1 matches at 9 bases. Germline CDR1 and CDR2: MDHEN and SYDVKM. V lost 6 bases, J lost 0 bases, and 3 bases stayed unmatched. The CDR3 sequence is 15 residues long. CDR3 nucleotides: TGTGCCAGCAGAAGGGACAGGGACTCCTACAATGAGCAGTTCTTC. Amino acids: CASRRDRDSYNEQFF.

V and J are TRBV3-1 (or the pseudogene TRBV3-2) and TRBJ2-4, with D tentatively TRBD1 (6 bases). The V end was cut by 6 bases, the J end by 0 bases, with 12 bases between. The CDR3 extends over 15 amino acids. Germline V gene sequence: CDR1 LGHDT, CDR2 YNNKEL (reference sequence). This CDR3 is CASSSDSLAKNIQYF. CDR3 bases: TGTGCCAGCAGTTCGGACAGTTTAGCCAAAAACATTCAGTACTTC.

The V call is TRBV6-2 or TRBV6-3, the J call TRBJ2-5, with D possibly matching TRBD2 (6 bases). V shed 3 bases and J shed 4 bases, with 15 bases lying between them. Germline CDR1 and CDR2: MNHEY and SVGEGT. The CDR3 extends over 15 amino acids. CDR3 loop: CASSYGGRLGETQYF. In DNA, the CDR3 is TGTGCCAGCAGTTATGGAGGGCGACTAGGAGAGACCCAGTACTTC.

The rearrangement joins TRBV11-1 to TRBJ1-2; 7 bases map to TRBD1. Germline V gives CDR1 SGHAT, CDR2 FQDESV (reference sequence). This CDR3 is built from 16 residues. The V and J ends lost 5 bases and 2 bases, in that order; junction bases with no gene match: 11. CDR3 residues: CASSPTGAPKNYGYTF. As DNA, the CDR3 is TGTGCCAGCAGCCCCACAGGGGCGCCCAAAAACTATGGCTACACCTTC. The full variable domain, rest sourced from reference TRBV11-1 and TRBJ1-2, is EAEVAQSPRYKITEKSQAVAFWCDPISGHATLYWYRQILGQGPELLVQFQDESVVDDSQLPKDRFSAERLKGVDSTLKIQPAELGDSAMYLCASSPTGAPKNYGYTFGSGTRLTVV.